These 11 T cell receptor beta chains were sequenced from one sample in a study of blood T cells in healthy people across ages. Together with a sample-barcoded 5' primer, a J-beta primer mix was included in a second PCR lasting about 7 to 11 cycles. TCRdb itself ran the 5' RACE reads through MiXCR, one entry per CDR3 protein. The table includes roughly 1.5 million distinct CDR3 sequences, approximately 43% detected once. The specimen sequenced was blood. These receptor sequences come from a woman aged 18-29 years in good health.

The chain couples TRBV7-2 to TRBJ2-1, with D perhaps TRBD1 or TRBD2 (5 bases each). Judging by the DNA end, TRBJ2-7 fits better; the J call may be wrong. Germline CDR1 and CDR2: SGHTA and FQGNSA. This CDR3 has 16 amino acids. The CDR3, as DNA: TGTGCCAGCAGCTTAAATTGGGGGAGCTCCTACAATGAGCAGTACTTC. Translation: CASSLNWGSSYNEQYF.

The genes are TRBV11-2 and TRBJ2-5; 11 bases agree with TRBD2. TRBJ2-7 explains the end of the DNA better; the J call may be wrong. The germline gives CDR1 SGHAT, CDR2 FQNNGV. The CDR3 is made up of 16 amino acids. For the CDR3, the DNA is TGTGCCAGCAGTAAAGGGGCTAGCGGGAGGCCGTACGAGCAGTACTTC. Its translation: CASSKGASGRPYEQYF.

The chain is built from TRBV12-3 or TRBV12-4 and TRBJ1-2, with D possibly being TRBD1 (6 bases). The CDR3 loop spans 14 amino acids. The V and J ends lost 5 bases and 8 bases respectively, with 18 bases between them. CDR3 loop: CASSPTPTGLGYTF. CDR3 DNA: TGTGCCAGCAGTCCCACTCCGACAGGCCTGGGCTACACCTTC.

The rearrangement links TRBV20-1 to TRBJ1-1; 10 bases agree with TRBD1. The CDR3 contains 14 residues. With 4 bases clipped from V and 1 base from J, the junction kept 3 bases outside the gene matches. Germline assignment: CDR1 DFQATT and CDR2 SNEGSKA (reference sequence). CDR3 in amino acids: CSAIRTGGNTEAFF. The CDR3 bases are TGCAGTGCTATCCGGACAGGGGGGAACACTGAAGCTTTCTTT.

This clonotype has a handful of counts. The chain links TRBV6-1 to TRBJ2-1, with 7 bases fitting TRBD2. V was clipped by 9 bases and J by 2 bases; unmatched bases: 7. The CDR3 is 14 residues long. Germline values: CDR1 MNHNS, CDR2 SASEGT. CDR3: CASRAGVPYNEQFF. CDR3 nucleotide sequence: TGTGCCAGTCGTGCGGGGGTGCCCTACAATGAGCAGTTCTTC.

In its sample, this clonotype was seen once. The CDR3 nucleotides read TGTGCCAGCAGCCAACGGGGCGACGACACCGGGGAGCTGTTTTTT. It encodes CASSQRGDDTGELFF. The chain couples TRBV7-9 to TRBJ2-2; D may match TRBD1 or TRBD2 (5 bases each). Germline assignment: CDR1 SEHNR and CDR2 FQNEAQ (reference sequence). The CDR3 has 15 amino acids. The germline V and J ends were trimmed by 5 bases and 3 bases, with 13 bases remaining between them. The complete variable domain, with remaining parts taken from reference TRBV7-9 and TRBJ2-2, reads DTGVSQNPRHKITKRGQNVTFRCDPISEHNRLYWYRQTLGQGPEFLTYFQNEAQLEKSRLLSDRFSAERPKGSFSTLEIQRTEQGDSAMYLCASSQRGDDTGELFFGEGSRLTVL.

This chain connects TRBV6-1 to TRBJ1-1; D is unclear. CDR3 length equals 16 residues. The ends were cut back, 0 bases at V and 0 bases at J, with 11 bases in the middle. Germline V gives CDR1 MNHNS, CDR2 SASEGT. CDR3 bases: TGTGCCAGCAGTGAAGCGCTTCGACGGCTGAACACTGAAGCTTTCTTT. Protein product: CASSEALRRLNTEAFF.

This clonotype was counted between two and nine times. The gene calls are TRBV7-3 and TRBJ2-3; D might be TRBD2 (6 bases). Germline CDR1 SGHTA, CDR2 FQGTGA. The V gene lost 5 bases and the J gene lost 4 bases, with 10 bases spanning the gap. The CDR3 covers 13 residues. In DNA, the CDR3 is TGTGCCAGCAGCCCCGGGGGAGCAGATACGCAGTATTTT. This encodes CASSPGGADTQYF.

The chain carries TRBV11-2 and TRBJ2-7; D perhaps matches TRBD2 (5 bases). Germline CDR1 SGHAT, CDR2 FQNNGV. The V gene lost 1 base and the J gene lost 6 bases, with 13 bases spanning the gap. This CDR3 contains 14 residues. CDR3 residues: CASSLVLARCEQYF. The CDR3 coding sequence is TGTGCCAGCAGCTTAGTTTTAGCGCGTTGCGAGCAGTACTTC.

On this clonotype itself: One end of the junction does not line up with germline, which may come from a read error. This chain uses TRBV4-2 with TRBJ1-4; a weak D match, TRBD1 (5 bases). Germline assignment: CDR1 LGHNA and CDR2 YNFKEQ. The CDR3 covers 16 residues. The CDR3 protein is CASSRGGQGSKEKLFF. Written as DNA, the CDR3 is TGTGCCAGCAGCCGAGGAGGGCAGGGCTCTAAGGAAAAACTGTTTTTT.

V and J are TRBV29-1 and TRBJ1-1, with D possibly being TRBD1 (6 bases). The germline V gene encodes CDR1 SQVTM and CDR2 ANQGSEA. The length of the CDR3 is 14 residues. With 7 bases removed from V and 2 bases from J, the gap between germline ends came to 17 bases. CDR3: CSAITGHPNTEAFF. The CDR3 coding sequence is TGCAGCGCTATAACGGGACACCCCAACACTGAAGCTTTCTTT.